Below, 22 T cell receptor beta chains from the same sample are listed, as sequenced in a study of T cells expressing NK-cell markers. TCRdb re-analyzed the 5' RACE reads; it lists each CDR3 protein once, without DNA. The table for this sample gives 550,000 to 600,000 distinct CDR3 sequences. Input material: blood T cells: a sorted CD56 or NKG2C T cell subset, CD4+ or CD8+ T cells, or bulk PBMC T cells (not recorded which). The receptors were gathered from a young man in good health.

The chain links TRBV20-1 to TRBJ2-1; without DNA, the TCRdb call of TRBD2 cannot be checked. The CDR3 length is 14 residues. The germline gives CDR1 DFQATT, CDR2 SNEGSKA (reference sequence). This chain's CDR3 is CSARIAGTYNEQFF.

The chain joins TRBV6-2 or TRBV6-3 to TRBJ2-1; TCRdb outputs TRBD1, but without DNA this stays unchecked. Germline V gene sequence: CDR1 MNHEY, CDR2 SVGEGT. The CDR3 is 15 residues long. This CDR3 reads CASRAGGNSYNEQFF.

The chain employs TRBV19 and TRBJ1-5. CDR3 length: 15 amino acids. In germline, CDR1 is LNHDA, CDR2 SQIVND (reference sequence). The CDR3 sequence: CASSHALGGNQPQHF.

V and J are TRBV15 and TRBJ2-7; checking the TCRdb D call of TRBD2 is not possible without DNA. The length of the CDR3 is 16 residues. The germline CDR1 and CDR2 sequences are LNHNV and YYDKDF (reference sequence). The CDR3 sequence is CATSRVSTGGQNEQYF. The complete variable domain, with remaining parts taken from reference TRBV15 and TRBJ2-7, reads DAMVIQNPRYQVTQFGKPVTLSCSQTLNHNVMYWYQQKSSQAPKLLFHYYDKDFNNEADTPDNFQSRRPNTSFCFLDIRSPGLGDTAMYLCATSRVSTGGQNEQYFGPGTRLTVT.

V is TRBV4-1 and J is TRBJ2-5; absent DNA, TCRdb's TRBD2 call cannot be checked. This CDR3 comprises 17 residues. The germline gives CDR1 MGHRA, CDR2 YSYEKL. The CDR3 sequence: CASSQVRETPNQETQYF.

This sequence joins TRBV20-1 and TRBJ2-1. Germline lookup yields CDR1 DFQATT and CDR2 SNEGSKA (reference sequence). The CDR3 contains 14 residues. The CDR3 spells CSALDPTSYNEQFF.

The rearrangement links TRBV20-1 to TRBJ2-5; absent DNA, TCRdb's TRBD2 call cannot be checked. CDR3 length: 16 amino acids. Germline V gene data show CDR1 as DFQATT and CDR2 as SNEGSKA (reference sequence). This CDR3 reads CSARDQGSGRLETQYF.

This rearrangement joins TRBV12-3 or TRBV12-4 to TRBJ2-5; with no DNA, the TCRdb D assignment of TRBD1 cannot be verified. The CDR3 has 14 amino acids. The CDR3 reads CASSLLGQAETQYF.

The rearrangement links TRBV6-2 or TRBV6-3 to TRBJ2-1; without DNA, the TCRdb call of TRBD1 cannot be checked. Germline CDR1 and CDR2: MNHEY and SVGEGT. The CDR3 runs 18 residues. This CDR3 reads CASSYTLLGGAIYNEQFF.

V usage is TRBV12-3 or TRBV12-4 and J usage is TRBJ2-1; TCRdb selects TRBD2, and the lack of DNA leaves this call unchecked. The CDR3 is 15 amino acids. The CDR3 reads CASTLRTSGYNEQFF.

This chain uses TRBV7-9 with TRBJ2-1; TCRdb's D gene call, TRBD1, goes unchecked for lack of DNA. CDR1 is SEHNR, CDR2 FQNEAQ, per germline (reference sequence). The length of the CDR3 is 17 residues. CDR3: CASSPNTGVYLHNEQFF.

V gene TRBV29-1 combines with J gene TRBJ2-2; with no DNA, the TCRdb D assignment of TRBD2 cannot be verified. The CDR3 is made up of 14 amino acids. Looked up from germline, CDR1 is SQVTM and CDR2 is ANQGSEA. The chain's CDR3 is CSVRLTSVSGELFF.

The CDR3 spells CSARRSAGGVADTQYF. The chain employs TRBV20-1 and TRBJ2-3; as DNA is missing, the TRBD2 call by TCRdb cannot be tested. CDR3 length: 16 amino acids. The germline V gene encodes CDR1 DFQATT and CDR2 SNEGSKA (reference sequence).

This rearrangement joins TRBV14 to TRBJ2-3. Germline V gene sequence: CDR1 SGHDN, CDR2 FVKESK. CDR3 length equals 16 residues. The CDR3 is CASSLKSTTGTDTQYF.

The rearrangement joins TRBV5-1 to TRBJ2-2; TCRdb's D gene call, TRBD1, goes unchecked for lack of DNA. CDR1 is SGHRS and CDR2 is YFSETQ in the germline V gene. The CDR3 spans 15 residues. CDR3 residues: CASRFEGAKAGELFF.

The genes are TRBV5-1 and TRBJ2-3; TCRdb indicates TRBD1, and absent DNA this call remains unverified. The germline gives CDR1 SGHRS, CDR2 YFSETQ. The CDR3 is made up of 17 amino acids. CDR3 region: CASSLARGTKITDTQYF.

This chain uses TRBV10-3 with TRBJ2-1; TCRdb returns TRBD2, unconfirmable since there is no DNA. The CDR3 runs 13 residues. CDR1 ENHRY and CDR2 SYGVKD come from the germline V gene. CDR3 sequence: CAIRRADNNEQFF.

The chain couples TRBV12-3 or TRBV12-4 to TRBJ2-3; TCRdb's D call, TRBD2, is unchecked because there is no DNA. The CDR3 consists of 15 residues. The CDR3 reads CASSLGAGSGNTQYF.

The chain is built from TRBV5-4 and TRBJ2-2. CDR1 is SGHNT, CDR2 YYREEE, per germline (reference sequence). CDR3 length equals 12 residues. This CDR3 is CASGIKSGELFF.

The chain carries TRBV11-1 and TRBJ2-5; TCRdb selects TRBD1, and the lack of DNA leaves this call unchecked. The CDR3 totals 17 residues. CDR1 is SGHAT and CDR2 is FQDESV in the germline V gene (reference sequence). CDR3: CASSSDVKTGSSQTQYF.

The rearrangement joins TRBV25-1 to TRBJ1-6. Germline loops: CDR1 MGHDK, CDR2 SYGVNS. CDR3 length equals 14 residues. The CDR3 here is CASSETAVNSPLHF.

The rearrangement joins TRBV13 to TRBJ1-2. CDR1 is PRHDT and CDR2 is FYEKMQ in the germline V gene (reference sequence). CDR3 size: 15 residues. The CDR3 loop is CASSLGQPTNYGYTF.